These 20 T cell receptor beta chains originate from one sample sequenced in a study of blood T cell repertoires in COVID-19. Assay: immunoSEQ multiplex PCR; the TCRdb copy retains only in-frame clones and omits some. The table lists roughly 160,000 clones, about 86% of them singletons. The sequenced material came from peripheral blood. These receptors were taken from a woman aged 65 to 85 with COVID-19, enrolled during active disease.

This clone occurred once. The rearrangement uses TRBV2 and TRBJ2-5, with a tentative D call TRBD2 (6 bases). V was trimmed by 8 bases and J by 2 bases, leaving 15 bases between them. CDR3 length equals 14 residues. Germline loops: CDR1 SNHLY, CDR2 FYNNEI. CDR3 nucleotide sequence: TGTGCCAGCTCCAAACTGGCGGGACAAGAGACCCAGTACTTC. Translating gives CASSKLAGQETQYF.

V and J are TRBV24-1 and TRBJ1-2; TRBD1 matches 8 bases. This CDR3 is built from 15 residues. Germline V gives CDR1 KGHDR, CDR2 SFDVKD. With V trimmed by 3 bases and J by 4 bases, 6 bases remained unmatched. CDR3 amino acids: CATSDPSTGVYGYTF. The CDR3 region has the DNA TGTGCCACCAGTGATCCGTCGACAGGGGTCTATGGCTACACCTTC.

This clone was seen only a few times. V gene TRBV19 combines with J gene TRBJ1-1; 7 nucleotides match TRBD1. Looked up from germline, CDR1 is LNHDA and CDR2 is SQIVND (reference sequence). Trimming removed 6 bases from V and 3 bases from J; junction bases left unmatched: 10. The CDR3 length is 15 residues. In DNA, the CDR3 is TGTGCCAGTAGGTCGACAGGGTATATGGACACTGAAGCTTTCTTT. Translation gives CASRSTGYMDTEAFF. Based on the CDR3 plus reference TRBV19 and TRBJ1-1, the full variable domain is DGGITQSPKYLFRKEGQNVTLSCEQNLNHDAMYWYRQDPGQGLRLIYYSQIVNDFQKGDIAEGYSVSREKKESFPLTVTSAQKNPTAFYLCASRSTGYMDTEAFFGQGTRLTVV.

The chain is built from TRBV9 and TRBJ2-3; TRBD1 agrees at 10 bases. Germline V gene lookup returns CDR1 SGDLS and CDR2 YYNGEE. CDR3 length: 17 residues. V dropped 3 bases and J dropped 2; count of bases not matched to a gene: 9. The CDR3 DNA follows: TGTGCCAGCAGCGGGGACAGGGGTACGGGCCCCACAGATACGCAGTATTTT. This sequence encodes CASSGDRGTGPTDTQYF.

The gene calls are TRBV21-1 and TRBJ2-5; the table's D call TRBD1 went unverified against the DNA. TRBV21-1 is shown as a pseudogene. This CDR3 contains 16 residues. The CDR3 DNA reads as TGTGCCAGCAGCAAAATGGGGGACAGGGGGCAAGAGACCCAGTACTTC. Translating gives CASSKMGDRGQETQYF.

The chain employs TRBV7-9 and TRBJ1-6; D is perhaps TRBD1 (5 bases). Germline V lookup: CDR1 SEHNR, CDR2 FQNEAQ (reference sequence). The CDR3 has 15 amino acids. Trimming cost V 5 bases and J 4 bases, with 12 bases left between them. CDR3 in DNA: TGTGCCAGCAGCGGGCCGACAGAATATAATTCACCCCTCCACTTT. Amino acid sequence: CASSGPTEYNSPLHF.

The rearrangement links TRBV4-2 to TRBJ2-7; D not resolved. V dropped 0 bases and J dropped 4 bases, with 10 bases sitting between them. CDR1 is LGHNA, CDR2 YNFKEQ, per germline. The CDR3 totals 14 residues. The CDR3 sequence is CASSQDRSTYEQYF. CDR3 in DNA: TGTGCCAGCAGCCAAGATCGCTCCACTTACGAGCAGTACTTC.

The CDR3 spells CASSPDNNSGNTIYF. For the CDR3, the DNA is TGTGCCAGCTCACCAGACAATAACTCTGGAAACACCATATATTTT. The chain employs TRBV18 and TRBJ1-3; D unclear. The CDR3 is 15 amino acids. The germline V gene has CDR1 KGHSH and CDR2 LQKENI. Trimming removed 2 bases at V and 0 bases at J, with 8 bases between.

V and J are TRBV5-1 and TRBJ1-2; TRBD1 matches 11 bases. The V gene end was trimmed by 4 bases and the J gene end by 6 bases; junction bases not matched to a gene: 5. From germline, CDR1 is SGHRS and CDR2 YFSETQ. This CDR3 spans 14 amino acids. CDR3 in amino acids: CASSTGQGVDGYTF. The CDR3 DNA sequence: TGCGCCAGCAGCACGGGACAGGGGGTTGATGGCTACACCTTC.

V usage is TRBV5-1 and J usage is TRBJ2-7, with D possibly matching TRBD2 (6 bases). The V end was cut by 3 bases, the J end by 4 bases, with 20 bases between. Germline lookup yields CDR1 SGHRS and CDR2 YFSETQ. This CDR3 comprises 16 residues. The CDR3 nucleotides read TGCGCCAGCAGCTCCCACGGTATCGGGGGTCGGTACGAGCAGTACTTC. Translating gives CASSSHGIGGRYEQYF.

The chain combines TRBV7-8 with TRBJ1-2; 7 bases are shared with TRBD1. Germline V lookup: CDR1 SGHVS, CDR2 FQNEAQ. CDR3 length: 14 residues. The trim removed 4 bases at V and 7 bases at J, leaving 9 bases unmatched. CDR3 bases: TGTGCCAGCAGCTCTACAACTACAGGGGCTGGCTACACCTTC. Translation: CASSSTTTGAGYTF.

The CDR3 here is CSVEGQGGTGANVLTF. DNA of the CDR3: TGCAGCGTTGAGGGACAGGGGGGGACTGGGGCCAACGTCCTGACTTTC. This chain connects TRBV29-1 to TRBJ2-6, with TRBD1 identical over 11 bases. CDR1 is SQVTM and CDR2 is ANQGSEA in the germline V gene. V gave up 3 bases and J gave up 2 bases; unmatched junction bases: 3. This CDR3 contains 16 residues.

The J gene is TRBJ2-3, the V gene TRBV6-5; D call uncertain. This CDR3 contains 15 residues. The V and J ends lost 2 bases and 0 bases respectively, with 9 bases between them. Looked up from germline, CDR1 is MNHEY and CDR2 is SVGAGI. The CDR3 is CASSYKLTSTDTQYF. In DNA, the CDR3 is TGTGCCAGCAGTTACAAACTGACTAGCACAGATACGCAGTATTTT.

The gene calls are TRBV5-1 and TRBJ2-7; 9 bases align to TRBD1. Germline V gene lookup returns CDR1 SGHRS and CDR2 YFSETQ. CDR3 length: 17 residues. V gave up 2 bases and J gave up 2 bases; unmatched junction bases: 11. The CDR3 spells CASSLLFTGGGPYEQYF. The CDR3 DNA is TGCGCCAGCAGCTTACTATTTACAGGGGGCGGGCCCTACGAGCAGTACTTC.

This rearrangement joins TRBV5-5 to TRBJ2-1; D may be TRBD2 (6 bases). Trimming stripped 0 bases from V and 10 bases from J, with 14 bases between. The CDR3 covers 14 residues. Looked up from germline, CDR1 is SGHKS and CDR2 is YYEKEE (reference sequence). In DNA form, the CDR3 reads TGTGCCAGCAGCTTGGCACCGTCTGGGGGGGAGCAGTTCTTC. This codes for CASSLAPSGGEQFF.

The gene calls are TRBV20-1 and TRBJ1-2, with D uncertain. Germline V CDR1 and CDR2: DFQATT, SNEGSKA (reference sequence). The V end lost 3 bases, the J end lost 7 bases, and 15 bases lay between the germline ends. The CDR3 is made up of 13 amino acids. CDR3 bases: TGCAGTGCTAGTAAGTCCCGCGAGGGTGGCTACACCTTC. Amino acid sequence: CSASKSREGGYTF.

The chain couples TRBV7-9 to TRBJ1-1; perhaps TRBD1 as D (5 bases). The germline CDR1 and CDR2 sequences are SEHNR and FQNEAQ (reference sequence). This CDR3 has 13 amino acids. With 5 bases removed from V and 5 bases from J, the gap between germline ends came to 12 bases. CDR3 in DNA: TGTGCCAGCAGCGACCGTCGGGGGACTGAAGCTTTCTTT. It specifies CASSDRRGTEAFF.

The V and J genes are TRBV19 and TRBJ1-1, with TRBD1 matching 9 bases. Trimming cost V 0 bases and J 4 bases; bases outside gene matches: 9. CDR3 length: 17 residues. Germline CDR1 is LNHDA and CDR2 is SQIVND (reference sequence). The CDR3 DNA reads as TGTGCCAGTAGTATAGATAGACCAGGGACAGGGAGCACTGAAGCTTTCTTT. The encoded protein is CASSIDRPGTGSTEAFF.

J is TRBJ1-3 and V is TRBV7-2, with D tentatively TRBD1 (6 bases). The V end was cut by 2 bases, the J end by 7 bases, with 18 bases between. Germline V gene data show CDR1 as SGHTA and CDR2 as FQGNSA. The CDR3 spans 16 residues. The CDR3 DNA follows: TGTGCCAGCAGCTTAATGGGCCAGGGGTTCGGTAACACCATATATTTT. Its protein product is CASSLMGQGFGNTIYF.

V usage is TRBV5-6 and J usage is TRBJ2-7; tentatively, D is TRBD1 (6 bases). The CDR3 runs 15 residues. CDR1 is SGHDT and CDR2 is YYEEEE in the germline V gene. V gave up 3 bases and J gave up 4 bases, with 17 bases separating them. This CDR3 reads CASSSAYRVEYEQYF. DNA for the CDR3: TGTGCCAGCAGCTCAGCCTACAGGGTGGAGTACGAGCAGTACTTC.